This T cell receptor beta chain was profiled in a study of patients with pleural tuberculosis. TCRdb reanalysed the reads using MiXCR and keeps one entry per CDR3 protein. The table records 29,000 or so distinct CDR3 sequences, 18% of them present only once. The sample holds many counts of this clonotype. The sequencing sample was made of peripheral blood. This TCR came from a human donor with pleural tuberculosis.

CDR3 nucleotide sequence: TGCAGTGCTAGAGATTCCTGGCCAAACCCAGATACGCAGTATTTT. This gives the protein CSARDSWPNPDTQYF. The chain is built from TRBV20-1 and TRBJ2-3; no definite D call. V was clipped by 0 bases and J by 4 bases, with 14 bases between them. CDR1 and CDR2 from the germline V gene are DFQATT and SNEGSKA (reference sequence). CDR3 length equals 15 residues.